This TCR beta chain derives from a study of blood T cell repertoires in COVID-19. Overall study context: COVID-19 samples collected from the United States, Italy and Spain covered acute and convalescent phases. Sources were T cells, B-cell-depleted T cells, or PBMCs; the material itself was cDNA or gDNA.

Trimming pared 0 bases from V and 2 bases from J, leaving 14 bases between. The germline V gene has CDR1 KGHSY and CDR2 FQNENV. CDR3 length: 17 residues. In the authors' workflow: Amplification of reference gene primers provided the estimated nucleated cell counts. Assay used: immunoSEQ multiplex PCR; TCRdb lists only in-frame clones, some missing. That table is the source of V, J and clone size, and D and trimming were worked out from the DNA. The repertoire holds 190,000 or so clones, with roughly 86% as singletons. This clone was seen only a few times. The sequence came from a man aged 40-49 years with active or convalescent COVID-19. V and J are TRBV16 and TRBJ1-5, with D perhaps matching TRBD1 (6 bases). Sample: peripheral blood. The CDR3 DNA is TGTGCCAGCAGCCAATCCCTGGGGGGGGCGGGCAATCAGCCCCAGCATTTT. This codes for CASSQSLGGAGNQPQHF.